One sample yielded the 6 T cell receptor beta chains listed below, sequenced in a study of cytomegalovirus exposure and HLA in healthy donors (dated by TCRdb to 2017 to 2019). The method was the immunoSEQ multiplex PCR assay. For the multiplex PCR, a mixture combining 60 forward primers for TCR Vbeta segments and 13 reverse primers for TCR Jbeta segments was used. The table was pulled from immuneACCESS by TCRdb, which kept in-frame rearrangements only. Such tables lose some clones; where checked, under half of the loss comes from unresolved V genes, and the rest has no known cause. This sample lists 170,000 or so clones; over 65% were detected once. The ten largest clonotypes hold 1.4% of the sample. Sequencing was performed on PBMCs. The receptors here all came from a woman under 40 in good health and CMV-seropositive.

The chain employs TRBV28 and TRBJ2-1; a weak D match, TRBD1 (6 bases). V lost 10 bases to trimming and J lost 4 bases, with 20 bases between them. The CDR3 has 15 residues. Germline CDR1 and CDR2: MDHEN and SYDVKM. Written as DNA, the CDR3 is TGTGCCATACTAACAGGGTCAGGCGCGTACAATGAGCAGTTCTTC. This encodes CAILTGSGAYNEQFF.

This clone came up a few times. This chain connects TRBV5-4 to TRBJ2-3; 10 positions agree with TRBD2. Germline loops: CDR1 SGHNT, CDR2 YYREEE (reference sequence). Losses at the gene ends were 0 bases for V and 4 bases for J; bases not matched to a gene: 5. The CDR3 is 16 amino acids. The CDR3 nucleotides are TGTGCCAGCAGCTTGGAGCTAGCGGGAGCTCCAGATACGCAGTATTTT. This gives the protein CASSLELAGAPDTQYF.

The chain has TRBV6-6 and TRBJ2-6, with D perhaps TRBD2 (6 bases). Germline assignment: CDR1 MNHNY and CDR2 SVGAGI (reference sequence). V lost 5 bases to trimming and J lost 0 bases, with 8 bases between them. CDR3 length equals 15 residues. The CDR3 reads CASSAGISGANVLTF. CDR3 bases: TGTGCCAGCAGTGCGGGGATCTCTGGGGCCAACGTCCTGACTTTC.

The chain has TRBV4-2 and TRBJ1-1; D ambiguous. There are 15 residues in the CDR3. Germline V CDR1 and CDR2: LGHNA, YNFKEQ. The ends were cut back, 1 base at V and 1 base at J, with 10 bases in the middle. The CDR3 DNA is TGTGCCAGCAGCCAAGCCCTCGGGGAGAACACTGAAGCTTTCTTT. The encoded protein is CASSQALGENTEAFF.

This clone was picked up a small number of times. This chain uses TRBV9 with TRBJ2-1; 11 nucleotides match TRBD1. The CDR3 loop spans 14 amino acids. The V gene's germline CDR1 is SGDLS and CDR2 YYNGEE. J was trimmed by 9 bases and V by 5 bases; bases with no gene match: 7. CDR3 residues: CASRRTGGEGEQFF. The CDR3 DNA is TGTGCCAGCAGAAGGACAGGGGGCGAGGGTGAGCAGTTCTTC.

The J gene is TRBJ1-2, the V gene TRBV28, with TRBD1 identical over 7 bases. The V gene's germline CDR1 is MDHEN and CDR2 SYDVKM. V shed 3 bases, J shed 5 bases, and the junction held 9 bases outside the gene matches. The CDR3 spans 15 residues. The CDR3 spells CASSFPPGQRYGYTF. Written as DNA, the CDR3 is TGTGCCAGCAGTTTTCCCCCGGGACAGCGATATGGCTACACCTTC.